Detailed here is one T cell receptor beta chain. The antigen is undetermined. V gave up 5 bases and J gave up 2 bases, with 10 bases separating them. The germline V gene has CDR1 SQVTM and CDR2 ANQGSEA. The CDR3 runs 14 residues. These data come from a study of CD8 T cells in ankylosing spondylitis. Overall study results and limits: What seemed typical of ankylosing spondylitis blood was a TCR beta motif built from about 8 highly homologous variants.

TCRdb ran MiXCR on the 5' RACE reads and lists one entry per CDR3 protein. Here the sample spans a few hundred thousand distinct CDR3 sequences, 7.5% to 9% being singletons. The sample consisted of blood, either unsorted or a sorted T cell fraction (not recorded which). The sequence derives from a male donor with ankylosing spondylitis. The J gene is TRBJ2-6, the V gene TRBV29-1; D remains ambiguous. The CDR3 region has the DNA TGCAGCGTTCTCGACTTTGCTGGGGCCAACGTCCTGACTTTC. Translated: CSVLDFAGANVLTF.